The clone carrying this T cell receptor beta chain was recorded a few times. Its antigen is not known. Trimming removed 6 bases at V and 1 base at J, with 15 bases between. The CDR3 is 15 residues long. CDR1 is LGHNT, CDR2 FRNRAP, per germline. Extracted RNA was reverse transcribed into cDNA, the sequencing template. The protocol was immunoSEQ multiplex PCR, while the TCRdb copy is restricted to in-frame clones and leaves out a portion. The data contain fewer than 200,000 clones, approximately 65% of them singletons. The source of the sample is a study of CD8+ T cells in alopecia areata. Overall study: It was oral tofacitinib, at 5 to 10 mg twice daily, that treated patients received. Treatment ran 6 to 18 months, with 6 months of follow-up afterward.

Study results and caveats: Normal skin's resident alphabeta T cells are sequenced alongside lesional scalp T cells.

The receptor comes from a human donor with alopecia areata. Here the sequenced sample was CD8+ T cells sorted from blood, taken at week 0. The chain is built from TRBV12-5 and TRBJ1-2; D perhaps matches TRBD1 (5 bases). In nucleotides, the CDR3 is TGTGCTAGTGGAAACGAAGGGGTGTTTAACTATGGCTACACCTTC. Protein product: CASGNEGVFNYGYTF.